The T cell receptor beta chain under discussion was sequenced for a study of identical twins. Study results and caveats: Interpretation of the results relied on cross-sectional statistical analysis and not on following the same donors. Excess twin sharing in beta out-of-frame sequences was weaker. Insertions were reduced in abundant cord blood beta clonotypes but not in memory repertoires.

There are a few counts of this clonotype. What it binds is unknown. TCRdb ran MiXCR on the 5' RACE reads and lists one entry per CDR3 protein. The sample consists of 1.5 million to 2 million distinct CDR3 sequences, about 31% of them appearing once. This TCR derives from a newborn girl in good health. The sequenced material came from cord blood.

The CDR3 here is CSAIPGLAGYQSYNEQFF. CDR3 sequence (DNA): TGCAGTGCTATCCCGGGACTAGCGGGGTACCAATCCTACAATGAGCAGTTCTTC. This sequence joins TRBV20-1 and TRBJ2-1, with TRBD2 matching 13 bases. V shed 4 bases, J shed 1 base, and the junction held 10 bases outside the gene matches. Germline lookup yields CDR1 DFQATT and CDR2 SNEGSKA (reference sequence). The CDR3 sequence is 18 residues long.